This TCR beta chain was sequenced in a study of CD8 T cells in ankylosing spondylitis. By quantitative 5'-RACE with molecular barcodes, the TCR beta libraries were made. TCRdb called the 5' RACE reads again in MiXCR, with one record for every CDR3 protein. The top ten hold about 8.2% of the sample, which has 250,000 to 350,000 distinct CDR3 sequences, about 20% seen once. This clonotype was seen more than once but under ten times. V lost 2 bases, J lost 9 bases, and 16 bases lay in between. The CDR3 is 14 residues long. Germline CDR1 reads LGHNA; CDR2 reads YNFKEQ. The rearrangement links TRBV4-2 to TRBJ1-2; the D gene is possibly TRBD1 (6 bases). The sequencing input was blood, either unsorted or a sorted T cell fraction (not recorded which). The receptor's source is a male donor with ankylosing spondylitis or in good health (not recorded which). CDR3 nucleotides: TGTGCCAGCAGCCAACCAGACAGGCCTTTAAGCTACACCTTC. It specifies CASSQPDRPLSYTF.